The entry below describes one TCR beta chain. Its specific antigen is unknown. Base qualities are not recorded, but no much larger clone differs from it by a single base. This entry belongs to a study of T cell repertoires in urothelial bladder cancer (dated by TCRdb to between 2018 and 2021). About the investigation overall: Of the roughly twelve resected lesions, three were clinically staged as cT0, three as cTa, three as cT1 and three as cT2 or greater. The study compared TCR repertoire clonality in bladder tumors with that in benign bladder inflammation. About 13 patients who had bladder lesions and were undergoing transurethral resection were prospectively identified. A total of fewer than 15 resected bladder lesions, made up of urothelial carcinoma (UC+) and benign (UC-) specimens, were studied. On the study overall, not on this receptor specifically: A single T-cell clone reached up to 17% of infiltrating lymphocytes in carcinoma specimens, compared with about 2% in benign specimens. The median percentage of tumor infiltrating lymphocytes was about 1.9% in carcinoma specimens and approximately 12% in benign specimens. Urothelial carcinoma specimens contained fewer T cells than benign specimens, with a median of around 6,000 versus 25,000.

The TCR beta chain CDR3 region was sequenced with the immunoSEQ assay. In the original analysis: T-cell fraction, clonal dominance and maximum TCR clone frequency were calculated for each specimen. As stored in TCRdb, this immuneACCESS dataset retains in-frame rearrangements with V and J assigned. A fraction of the clones does not appear; measured against another copy, unresolved V genes explain less than half of the discrepancy, and the remainder lacks a known reason. V and J calls plus clone size are reproduced from that table; the DNA served to infer D and trimming. The sample contains some 9,000 clones, approximately 52% of them found a single time. 25% to 40% of the sample is taken by the ten largest. CDR1 and CDR2 (SGHKS, YYEKEE) derive from the germline V gene (reference sequence). Counted from cysteine to phenylalanine, this CDR3 has 16 amino acids. The DNA shown is the 48-base CDR3, in frame from base 1. The junction carries 19 bases between V and J, which are trimmed by 3 bases and 4 bases respectively.

Bladder lesion specimens were obtained at transurethral resection and were stored at -80C. DNA was isolated from the bladder specimens obtained at transurethral resection. This sequence uses TRBV5-5 and TRBJ1-1; matching of 5 bases hints at TRBD1 as the D gene. This TCR was recovered from a human donor with urothelial carcinoma. Sequencing used tumor-infiltrating cells from bladder cancer. The CDR3 has the sequence CASSSQTGRGSTEAFF. The nucleotide sequence reads TGTGCCAGCAGCTCTCAAACGGGACGGGGGAGCACTGAAGCTTTCTTT.